This T cell receptor (beta chain) comes out of a study of identifying expanded T cells in peripheral blood. The protocol was immunoSEQ multiplex PCR, while the TCRdb copy is restricted to in-frame clones and leaves out a portion. The sample contains fewer than 130,000 clones, 75% to 90% of which appear only once. General study points: About 1.3 clones differed between technical replicates, versus around 15 and 19 over time. Variance in clone template counts between roughly two-week samples significantly increased with total template count across all healthy donors.

V shed 0 bases and J shed 2 bases, with 20 bases lying between them. Germline loops: CDR1 MGHRA, CDR2 YSYEKL. CDR3 size: 18 residues. This clone was recorded a few times. No antigen is known for it. The origin of this receptor is a person between 18 and 69 years old in good health. The source material was blood. V and J are TRBV4-1 and TRBJ2-7; no clear D. CDR3 region: CASSQDPHSGSEPYEQYF. The CDR3 DNA follows: TGCGCCAGCAGCCAAGATCCCCATTCCGGGTCCGAACCCTACGAGCAGTACTTC.